The 8 T cell receptor beta chains presented below share a single source sample, sequenced in a study of control samples from healthy donors and cancer patients. Libraries were prepared by immunoSEQ multiplex PCR; TCRdb keeps only in-frame clonotypes and omits some of them. The profile shows over 150,000 clones, 85% to 95% of them singletons. The sequenced material came from blood. These receptors all come from a man aged 40-50 years in good health.

V usage is TRBV6-2 or TRBV6-3 and J usage is TRBJ2-1; tentatively, D is TRBD1 (6 bases). The CDR3 has 13 residues. Germline V gives CDR1 MNHEY, CDR2 SVGEGT. V was trimmed by 5 bases and J by 9 bases, leaving 14 bases between them. CDR3 DNA: TGTGCCAGCAGTCTCACAGGGCACGGTGAGCAGTTCTTC. Translating it yields CASSLTGHGEQFF.

The genes are TRBV12-5 and TRBJ2-7, with D perhaps TRBD1 (6 bases). The V end was cut by 0 bases, the J end by 2 bases, with 14 bases between. The length of the CDR3 is 16 residues. Germline V gives CDR1 LGHNT, CDR2 FRNRAP. The CDR3 DNA follows: TGTGCTAGTGGTTTGGTACAATGGGCAGGGGCCTACGAGCAGTACTTC. This translates into CASGLVQWAGAYEQYF.

The chain uses TRBV2 and TRBJ1-2; the D is unclear. V was cut by 6 bases and J by 2 bases, with 13 bases left in between. This CDR3 contains 14 residues. In germline, CDR1 is SNHLY, CDR2 FYNNEI. CDR3 region: CASRGITGNYGYTF. In DNA form, the CDR3 reads TGTGCCAGCAGAGGGATTACGGGGAACTATGGCTACACCTTC.

As to this clone: The sample contains more than one DNA sequence encoding this CDR3. This chain links TRBV28 with TRBJ1-1; D gene uncertain. The germline V gene encodes CDR1 MDHEN and CDR2 SYDVKM. The germline V and J ends were trimmed by 9 bases and 2 bases, with 10 bases remaining between them. The CDR3 is 12 amino acids. The CDR3 region is CASQEFNTEAFF. In DNA form, the CDR3 reads TGTGCCAGTCAGGAATTCAACACTGAAGCTTTCTTT.

The CDR3 spells CASSLAQGKDEKLFF. The CDR3 nucleotides are TGTGCCAGCAGCTTGGCACAGGGGAAGGATGAAAAACTGTTTTTT. The rearrangement uses TRBV11-2 and TRBJ1-4; TRBD1 agrees at 7 bases. V lost 3 bases to trimming and J lost 6 bases; unmatched junction nucleotides: 7. The germline CDR1 and CDR2 sequences are SGHAT and FQNNGV. There are 15 residues in the CDR3.

CDR3 residues: CASSVEKGWDEQFF. CDR3 DNA: TGTGCCAGCAGCGTAGAGAAGGGTTGGGATGAGCAGTTCTTC. The chain carries TRBV9 and TRBJ2-1, with no clear D. V was pared by 0 bases and J by 8 bases, with 12 bases between. This CDR3 comprises 14 residues. CDR1 SGDLS and CDR2 YYNGEE come from the germline V gene.

This clone was observed a single time. V is TRBV5-6 and J is TRBJ1-4; 9 bases agree with TRBD1. Germline V gives CDR1 SGHDT, CDR2 YYEEEE. This CDR3 is built from 14 residues. J lost 5 bases, V lost 4 bases, and 3 bases had no gene match. The CDR3 DNA follows: TGTGCCAGCAGCCCCGGGACAGGGAATGAAAAACTGTTTTTT. The encoded protein is CASSPGTGNEKLFF.

V usage is TRBV18 and J usage is TRBJ1-1, with 10 bases matching TRBD1. Trimming took 3 bases from V and 2 from J; bases not matched to a gene: 6. This CDR3 is built from 16 residues. Looked up from germline, CDR1 is KGHSH and CDR2 is LQKENI. The chain's CDR3 is CASSPSGTGVNTEAFF. The CDR3 DNA follows: TGTGCCAGCTCACCGTCCGGGACAGGGGTAAACACTGAAGCTTTCTTT.